Below are 10 T cell receptor beta chains sequenced from a single sample in a study of CD8+CD57+ T cells in acquired aplastic anemia. Template material for TCR beta VDJ and CDR3 profiling consisted of genomic DNA. From the reads, TCRdb called clonotypes with MiXCR, one entry per CDR3 protein. Seen here are hundreds of thousands of distinct CDR3 sequences, more than 25% observed once, and the top ten hold 0.82%. An expansion of CD8+CD57+ cells by flow cytometry had been shown in patients chosen for sequencing. The source material was sorted CD4+, CD8+, or CD8+CD57+ T cells (not recorded which) from PBMCs. The receptor source for this set is a human donor with aplastic anemia.

Turning to this clonotype: A single base separates this from a much larger clone, so it may be a read error. The CDR3 sequence: CASSPRTSVLPLNEQFF. The CDR3 bases are TGCGCCAGCAGCCCAAGAACTAGCGTTCTTCCCTTAAATGAGCAGTTCTTC. The chain is built from TRBV5-1 and TRBJ2-1; TRBD2 agrees at 7 bases. The CDR3 is made up of 17 amino acids. J was trimmed by 7 bases and V by 4 bases; bases with no gene match: 17. Germline V lookup: CDR1 SGHRS, CDR2 YFSETQ.

This clonotype has only a few counts. The V and J genes are TRBV6-5 and TRBJ1-1; D not certain. CDR1 MNHEY and CDR2 SVGAGI come from the germline V gene. The CDR3 has 15 amino acids. V was clipped by 2 bases and J by 6 bases, with 16 bases between them. For the CDR3, the DNA is TGTGCCAGCAGTTACATTGGGAGATCGGACGCTGAAGCTTTCTTT. Translating it yields CASSYIGRSDAEAFF.

This chain connects TRBV15 to TRBJ2-7, with TRBD1 matching 7 bases. This CDR3 contains 17 residues. The V and J ends lost 3 bases and 3 bases, in that order; junction bases with no gene match: 14. Germline V gene sequence: CDR1 LNHNV, CDR2 YYDKDF (reference sequence). CDR3 DNA: TGTGCCACCAGCAGGACAGGGAAAGAGCCCCCTCTCTACGAGCAGTACTTC. This codes for CATSRTGKEPPLYEQYF.

This clonotype was seen repeatedly, ten times or more. The V call is TRBV2, the J call TRBJ2-7, with D possibly TRBD1 on 5 matching bases. This CDR3 spans 14 amino acids. Trimming removed 6 bases at V and 3 bases at J, with 15 bases between. Germline-derived CDR1 and CDR2 are SNHLY and FYNNEI. For the CDR3, the DNA is TGTGCCAGCAGCGCAGACAGAGGTGGCTACGAGCAGTACTTC. As protein: CASSADRGGYEQYF.

This clonotype was counted a few times. V gene TRBV30 combines with J gene TRBJ1-2; a weak D match, TRBD1 (6 bases). The CDR3 spans 14 residues. V lost 5 bases and J lost 4, with 17 bases in between. Germline-derived CDR1 and CDR2 are GTSNPN and SVGIG (reference sequence). Here the CDR3 DNA reads TGTGCCTGGTCTCGGACAGCAACAACCTATGGCTACACCTTC. This translates into CAWSRTATTYGYTF.

In regard to this clonotype: A read error is possible here, since a much larger clone lies one base away. The chain joins TRBV2 to TRBJ2-3; 9 positions match TRBD2. The V gene's germline CDR1 is SNHLY and CDR2 FYNNEI. This CDR3 region has 13 residues. V was clipped by 4 bases and J by 9 bases; unmatched bases: 5. As DNA, the CDR3 is TGTGCCAGCAGTGGTCAAGCGGGGGGAACGCAGTATTTT. Translation gives CASSGQAGGTQYF.

The rearrangement joins TRBV10-3 to TRBJ1-5; possible D gene TRBD1, 6 bases. The germline gives CDR1 ENHRY, CDR2 SYGVKD. V was pared by 8 bases and J by 7 bases, with 12 bases between. The CDR3 spans 12 residues. This CDR3 is CAIGGQKQPQHF. For the CDR3, the DNA is TGTGCCATCGGGGGCCAAAAACAGCCCCAGCATTTT.

This clonotype has more than one count but fewer than ten. The chain has TRBV25-1 and TRBJ1-6; 10 nucleotides line up with TRBD1. This CDR3 comprises 16 residues. Germline values: CDR1 MGHDK, CDR2 SYGVNS. Trimming cost V 6 bases and J 9 bases; bases outside gene matches: 11. CDR3: CASRTGGHPGRSPLHF. The CDR3 DNA follows: TGTGCCAGCAGGACAGGGGGCCACCCCGGTCGTTCACCCCTCCACTTT.

The rearrangement joins TRBV11-3 to TRBJ2-1, with D possibly called TRBD1 or TRBD2 (5 bases each). With 1 base removed from V and 5 bases from J, the gap between germline ends came to 15 bases. Germline V gene lookup returns CDR1 SGHNT and CDR2 YENEEA. The CDR3 consists of 16 residues. The CDR3: CASSLGRVRDHNEQFF. DNA for the CDR3: TGTGCCAGCAGCTTAGGGCGGGTCAGGGACCACAATGAGCAGTTCTTC.

This clonotype has a handful of counts. V and J are TRBV5-1 and TRBJ2-7; perhaps TRBD2 as D (5 bases). Per the germline V gene, CDR1 is SGHRS and CDR2 is YFSETQ. This CDR3 is 14 amino acids long. V lost 7 bases, J lost 2 bases, and 16 bases lay in between. CDR3: CASAPDVGAYEQYF. CDR3 sequence (DNA): TGCGCCAGCGCCCCGGACGTCGGGGCCTACGAGCAGTACTTC.